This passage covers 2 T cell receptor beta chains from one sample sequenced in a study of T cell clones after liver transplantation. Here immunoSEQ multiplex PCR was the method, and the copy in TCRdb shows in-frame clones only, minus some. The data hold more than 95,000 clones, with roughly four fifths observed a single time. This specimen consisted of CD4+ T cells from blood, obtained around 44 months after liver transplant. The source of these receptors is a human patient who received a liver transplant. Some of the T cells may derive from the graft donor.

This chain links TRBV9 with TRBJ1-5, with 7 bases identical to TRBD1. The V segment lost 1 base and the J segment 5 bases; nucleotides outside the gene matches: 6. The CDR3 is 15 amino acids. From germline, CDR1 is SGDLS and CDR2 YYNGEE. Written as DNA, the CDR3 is TGTGCCAGCAGCGTAACGGGACAGAGCGATCAGCCCCAGCATTTT. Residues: CASSVTGQSDQPQHF. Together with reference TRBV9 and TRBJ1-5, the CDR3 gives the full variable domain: DSGVTQTPKHLITATGQRVTLRCSPRSGDLSVYWYQQSLDQGLQFLIQYYNGEERAKGNILERFSAQQFPDLHSELNLSSLELGDSALYFCASSVTGQSDQPQHFGDGTRLSIL.

DNA for the CDR3: TGTGCCAGCAGCCAAGAAGGGCGGGGAACTAATGAAAAACTGTTTTTT. Translated: CASSQEGRGTNEKLFF. This chain uses TRBV4-2 with TRBJ1-4; D remains unclear. Germline V gene sequence: CDR1 LGHNA, CDR2 YNFKEQ. This CDR3 has 16 amino acids. Trimming cost V 0 bases and J 1 base, with 9 bases left between them.